The 25 T cell receptor beta chains given below trace back to one sample, sequenced in a study of long-term antiretroviral therapy in people with HIV. The assay, immunoSEQ v3.0, was run at survey level. Clones were sequenced by immunoSEQ multiplex PCR, and TCRdb holds only the in-frame ones, with some missing. The table includes about 33,000 clones, roughly 80% detected once. The source was unsorted PBMCs, collected 2 years after starting antiretroviral therapy. These receptors all come from a woman in her fifties or sixties with HIV.

V gene TRBV28 combines with J gene TRBJ2-7; 8 nucleotides match TRBD1. J was trimmed by 6 bases and V by 3 bases; bases with no gene match: 13. This CDR3 is 16 amino acids long. From germline, CDR1 is MDHEN and CDR2 SYDVKM. CDR3: CASSLNLGQGWSEQYF. The CDR3 bases are TGTGCCAGCAGTTTGAATTTAGGACAGGGATGGAGCGAGCAGTACTTC.

The chain is built from TRBV29-1 and TRBJ2-2; D gene ambiguous. The germline V and J ends were trimmed by 7 bases and 3 bases, with 18 bases remaining between them. Germline CDR1 reads SQVTM; CDR2 reads ANQGSEA. The CDR3 extends over 15 amino acids. CDR3 DNA: TGCAGCGCGGACCTAGGTGGGAAGGACACCGGGGAGCTGTTTTTT. This gives the protein CSADLGGKDTGELFF.

J is TRBJ1-5 and V is TRBV6-1; D not certain. The germline V gene encodes CDR1 MNHNS and CDR2 SASEGT. The CDR3 is 15 amino acids. Trimming left V 8 bases short and J 4 bases short, with 18 bases between. CDR3 sequence (DNA): TGTGCCAGCGTTCCGCCCATGGGAGGAAATCAGCCCCAGCATTTT. It specifies CASVPPMGGNQPQHF.

The chain combines TRBV5-1 with TRBJ1-1; no firm D call. V dropped 2 bases and J dropped 1 base, with 3 bases sitting between them. There are 12 residues in the CDR3. The germline gives CDR1 SGHRS, CDR2 YFSETQ. CDR3 nucleotide sequence: TGCGCCAGCAGCTTCGGGAACACTGAAGCTTTCTTT. As protein: CASSFGNTEAFF.

The chain employs TRBV18 and TRBJ1-6; TRBD1 matches 9 bases. Trimming cost V 5 bases and J 7 bases; bases outside gene matches: 9. This CDR3 has 16 amino acids. Germline V gene data show CDR1 as KGHSH and CDR2 as LQKENI. The CDR3 protein is CASSITRDRANSPLHF. CDR3 nucleotide sequence: TGTGCCAGCTCAATTACCCGGGACAGGGCAAATTCACCCCTCCACTTT.

V gene TRBV2 combines with J gene TRBJ2-3; no clear D gene. The CDR3 length is 12 residues. Trimming shortened V by 6 bases and J by 10 bases, and 14 bases separated the two germline ends. Looked up from germline, CDR1 is SNHLY and CDR2 is FYNNEI. The CDR3 here is CASRADLNPQYF. CDR3 DNA sequence: TGTGCCAGCAGGGCCGACCTAAACCCGCAGTATTTT.

The chain has TRBV5-1 and TRBJ2-2; no definite D call. The CDR3 has 14 amino acids. V lost 5 bases and J 1 base, leaving 9 bases between the germline ends. In germline, CDR1 is SGHRS, CDR2 YFSETQ. In nucleotides, the CDR3 is TGCGCCAGCAGTAGTGAAGTGAACACCGGGGAGCTGTTTTTT. As protein: CASSSEVNTGELFF.

The V call is TRBV29-1, the J call TRBJ1-3; 8 nucleotides align to TRBD1. The CDR3 runs 12 residues. CDR1 is SQVTM and CDR2 is ANQGSEA in the germline V gene. Unmatched junction bases numbered 3, after V lost 7 bases and J lost 4 bases. The CDR3 here is CSAGQAGNTIYF. Written as DNA, the CDR3 is TGCAGCGCGGGACAGGCGGGAAACACCATATATTTT.

As for this clone: The junction does not match germline at one end; this may be a read error. The rearrangement links TRBV10-3 to TRBJ2-3, with a weak D call TRBD1 (7 bases). Per the germline V gene, CDR1 is ENHRY and CDR2 is SYGVKD. The CDR3 has 15 residues. Here the CDR3 reads CAISVRGWRTGTQYF. CDR3 nucleotides: TGTGCCATCAGTGTTCGGGGGTGGAGGACAGGTACGCAGTATTTT.

The chain combines TRBV20-1 with TRBJ2-3; maybe TRBD1 (5 bases). V dropped 3 bases and J dropped 6 bases, with 7 bases sitting between them. Germline CDR1 is DFQATT and CDR2 is SNEGSKA (reference sequence). This CDR3 is built from 11 residues. The CDR3 loop is CSASRQDTQYF. The CDR3 DNA sequence: TGCAGTGCTAGCCGACAGGATACGCAGTATTTT.

The chain couples TRBV7-2 to TRBJ1-5; tentative D call: TRBD1 (6 bases). V gave up 1 base and J gave up 7 bases, with 20 bases separating them. This CDR3 comprises 17 residues. Germline CDR1 SGHTA, CDR2 FQGNSA. CDR3 sequence: CASSLDLGRIQGQPQHF. The CDR3 bases are TGTGCCAGCAGCTTAGACCTTGGCCGCATACAGGGACAGCCCCAGCATTTT. The whole variable domain, filled in from reference TRBV7-2 and TRBJ1-5, reads GAGVSQSPSNKVTEKGKDVELRCDPISGHTALYWYRQSLGQGLEFLIYFQGNSAPDKSGLPSDRFSAERTGGSVSTLTIQRTQQEDSAVYLCASSLDLGRIQGQPQHFGDGTRLSIL.

V and J are TRBV5-1 and TRBJ1-6, with 9 bases fitting TRBD1. V trimming: 0 bases; J trimming: 9 bases; junction bases outside the gene matches: 4. Germline V gene data show CDR1 as SGHRS and CDR2 as YFSETQ. This CDR3 region has 15 residues. The CDR3 DNA follows: TGCGCCAGCAGCTTGGTTACAGGGGGCTCTTCACCCCTCCACTTT. It codes for CASSLVTGGSSPLHF.

The rearrangement links TRBV20-1 to TRBJ1-1; D gene unclear. This CDR3 spans 11 amino acids. CDR1 and CDR2 from the germline V gene are DFQATT and SNEGSKA (reference sequence). V dropped 0 bases and J dropped 11 bases, with 10 bases sitting between them. The CDR3 region is CSARESKRAFF. The CDR3 bases are TGCAGTGCTAGAGAGTCCAAGAGGGCTTTCTTT.

The chain employs TRBV5-1 and TRBJ1-2; D is undetermined. Germline CDR1 and CDR2: SGHRS and YFSETQ. The CDR3 extends over 12 amino acids. V was pared by 0 bases and J by 8 bases, with 8 bases between. CDR3 protein: CASSLDQAGYTF. CDR3 sequence (DNA): TGCGCCAGCAGCTTGGACCAGGCCGGCTACACCTTC.

The J gene is TRBJ2-7, the V gene TRBV7-8; D gene ambiguous. Germline CDR1 reads SGHVS; CDR2 reads FQNEAQ. The CDR3 loop spans 14 amino acids. V was clipped by 4 bases and J by 5 bases, with 15 bases between them. The CDR3 region is CASSSMGRKDEQYF. The CDR3 nucleotides are TGTGCCAGCAGCTCCATGGGCAGGAAAGACGAGCAGTACTTC.

This rearrangement joins TRBV5-1 to TRBJ2-5; the D is unclear. Germline V gene lookup returns CDR1 SGHRS and CDR2 YFSETQ. V was clipped by 0 bases and J by 5 bases, with 14 bases between them. The CDR3 consists of 15 residues. CDR3 in DNA: TGCGCCAGCAGCTTGGAGGCCTCACAGAGGGAGACCCAGTACTTC. Protein: CASSLEASQRETQYF.

CDR3 protein: CASSLPGGQGGNTIYF. The CDR3, as DNA: TGTGCCAGCTCACTCCCCGGGGGGCAAGGTGGAAACACCATATATTTT. J is TRBJ1-3 and V is TRBV18; tentative D call: TRBD1 (6 bases). Germline-derived CDR1 and CDR2 are KGHSH and LQKENI. CDR3 length equals 16 residues. V lost 4 bases to trimming and J lost 3 bases, with 16 bases between them. Drawing the rest from reference TRBV18 and TRBJ1-3, the complete variable domain is NAGVMQNPRHLVRRRGQEARLRCSPMKGHSHVYWYRQLPEEGLKFMVYLQKENIIDESGMPKERFSAEFPKEGPSILRIQQVVRGDSAAYFCASSLPGGQGGNTIYFGEGSWLTVV.

This rearrangement joins TRBV7-9 to TRBJ2-3, with D possibly called TRBD1 or TRBD2 (5 bases each). Trimming took off 5 bases at V and 8 bases at J, with 20 bases between the two ends. Per germline, CDR1 SEHNR and CDR2 FQNEAQ (reference sequence). CDR3 size: 15 residues. The CDR3 nucleotides read TGTGCCAGCAGCCGGAAAGGGGTGGATGCGGGTACGCAGTATTTT. Translated: CASSRKGVDAGTQYF.

V is TRBV7-9 and J is TRBJ1-2; possibly TRBD1 for D (5 bases). CDR3 length: 15 residues. The V gene lost 0 bases and the J gene lost 5 bases, with 13 bases spanning the gap. CDR1 and CDR2 from the germline V gene are SEHNR and FQNEAQ (reference sequence). The CDR3, as DNA: TGTGCCAGCAGCTTAGCGCTTGGGGGACGTTATGGCTACACCTTC. Translation gives CASSLALGGRYGYTF.

The rearrangement joins TRBV7-9 to TRBJ1-2, with unresolved D. This CDR3 region has 14 residues. From germline, CDR1 is SEHNR and CDR2 FQNEAQ (reference sequence). The V end lost 5 bases, the J end lost 8 bases, and 18 bases lay between the germline ends. CDR3 DNA sequence: TGTGCCAGCAGCGCTCTAGGCGGAGAGAGAGGCTACACCTTC. This sequence encodes CASSALGGERGYTF.

The CDR3: CASSHLRGVGNTIYF. In DNA form, the CDR3 reads TGTGCCAGCAGCCACCTCAGGGGAGTTGGAAACACCATATATTTT. The J gene is TRBJ1-3, the V gene TRBV11-1; TRBD1 is a possible D gene (6 bases). The CDR3 covers 15 residues. CDR1 and CDR2 from the germline V gene are SGHAT and FQDESV (reference sequence). Between the trimmed V and J ends, which lost 5 bases and 3 bases, there was a span of 14 bases.

The chain employs TRBV6-5 and TRBJ2-1, with 7 bases fitting TRBD2. With V trimmed by 1 base and J by 4 bases, 4 bases remained unmatched. This CDR3 is 15 amino acids long. Germline CDR1 and CDR2: MNHEY and SVGAGI. CDR3 sequence (DNA): TGTGCCAGCAGTTACTGGGGGGGGGATTACAATGAGCAGTTCTTC. Amino acid sequence: CASSYWGGDYNEQFF.

The chain combines TRBV5-6 with TRBJ2-5; D may be TRBD2 (5 bases). CDR3 size: 13 residues. In germline, CDR1 is SGHDT, CDR2 YYEEEE. V was shortened by 4 bases and J by 5 bases, with 12 bases between the two germline ends. DNA for the CDR3: TGTGCCAGCAGCCCCAAACTAGGGGAGACCCAGTACTTC. Translating it yields CASSPKLGETQYF.

J is TRBJ1-2 and V is TRBV7-9; the D is unclear. Germline CDR1 is SEHNR and CDR2 is FQNEAQ (reference sequence). Trimming pared 5 bases from V and 3 bases from J, leaving 4 bases between. There are 11 residues in the CDR3. The DNA of the CDR3 is TGTGCCAGCAGCCACGACTATGGCTACACCTTC. Its translation: CASSHDYGYTF.

This clone was seen just once. The genes are TRBV7-2 and TRBJ2-3; 11 bases match TRBD2. After removal of 5 bases from V and 1 base from J, the junction contained 5 bases not matched to a gene. In germline, CDR1 is SGHTA, CDR2 FQGNSA. This CDR3 has 16 residues. The CDR3 spells CASSISGGAGTDTQYF. DNA of the CDR3: TGTGCCAGCAGCATTAGCGGGGGGGCGGGCACAGATACGCAGTATTTT.